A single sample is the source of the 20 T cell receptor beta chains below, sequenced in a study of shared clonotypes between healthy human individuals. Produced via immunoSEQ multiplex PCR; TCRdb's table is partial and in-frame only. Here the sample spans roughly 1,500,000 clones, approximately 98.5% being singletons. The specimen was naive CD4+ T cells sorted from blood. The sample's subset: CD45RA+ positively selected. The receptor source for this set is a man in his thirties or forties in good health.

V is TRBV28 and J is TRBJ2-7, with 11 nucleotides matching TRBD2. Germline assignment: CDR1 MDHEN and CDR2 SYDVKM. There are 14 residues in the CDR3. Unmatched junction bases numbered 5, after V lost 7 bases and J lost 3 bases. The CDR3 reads CASTKTSGDYEQYF. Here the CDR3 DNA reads TGTGCCAGCACCAAGACTAGCGGGGACTACGAGCAGTACTTC.

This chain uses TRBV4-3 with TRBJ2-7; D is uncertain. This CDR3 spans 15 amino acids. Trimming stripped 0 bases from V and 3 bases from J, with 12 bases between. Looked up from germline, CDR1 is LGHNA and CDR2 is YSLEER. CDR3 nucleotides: TGCGCCAGCAGCCAAGATTTTCAGGTTTTCTACGAGCAGTACTTC. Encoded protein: CASSQDFQVFYEQYF.

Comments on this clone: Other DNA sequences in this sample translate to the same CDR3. The CDR3 bases are TGTGCCAGCAGCAGGACAGGGGGTTACGAGCAGTACTTC. As protein: CASSRTGGYEQYF. The chain is built from TRBV7-2 and TRBJ2-7, with 10 nucleotides matching TRBD1. V lost 5 bases, J lost 4 bases, and 2 bases stayed unmatched. The CDR3 length is 13 residues. CDR1 is SGHTA and CDR2 is FQGNSA in the germline V gene.

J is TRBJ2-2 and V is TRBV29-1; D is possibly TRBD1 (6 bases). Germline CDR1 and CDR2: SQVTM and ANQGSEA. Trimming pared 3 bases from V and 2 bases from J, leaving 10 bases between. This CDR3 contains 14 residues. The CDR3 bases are TGCAGCGTTGAGGGACAAAAAAACACCGGGGAGCTGTTTTTT. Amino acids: CSVEGQKNTGELFF.

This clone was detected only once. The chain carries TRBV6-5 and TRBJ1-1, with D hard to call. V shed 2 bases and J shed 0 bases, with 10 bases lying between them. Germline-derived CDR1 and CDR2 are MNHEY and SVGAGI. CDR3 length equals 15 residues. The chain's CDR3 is CASSYEGRLNTEAFF. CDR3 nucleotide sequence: TGTGCCAGCAGTTACGAAGGCCGATTGAACACTGAAGCTTTCTTT.

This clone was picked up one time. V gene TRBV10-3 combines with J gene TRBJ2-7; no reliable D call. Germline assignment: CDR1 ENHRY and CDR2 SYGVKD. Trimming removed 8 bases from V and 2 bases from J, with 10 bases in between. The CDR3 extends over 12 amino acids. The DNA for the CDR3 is TGTGCCATCTCCAGAGGTACCTACGAGCAGTACTTC. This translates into CAISRGTYEQYF.

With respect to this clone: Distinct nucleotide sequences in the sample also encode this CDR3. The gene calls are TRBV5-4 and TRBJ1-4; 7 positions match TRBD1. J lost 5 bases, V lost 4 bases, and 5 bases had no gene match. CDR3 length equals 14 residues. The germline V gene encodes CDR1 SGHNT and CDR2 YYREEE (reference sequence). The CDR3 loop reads CASSPGQSNEKLFF. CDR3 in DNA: TGTGCCAGCAGCCCGGGACAGAGCAATGAAAAACTGTTTTTT.

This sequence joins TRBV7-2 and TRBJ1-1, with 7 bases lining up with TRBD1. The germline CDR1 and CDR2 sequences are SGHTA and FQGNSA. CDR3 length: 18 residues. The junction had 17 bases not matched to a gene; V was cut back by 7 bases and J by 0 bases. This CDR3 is CASTRRQGAGTMNTEAFF. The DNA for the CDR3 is TGTGCCAGCACCAGACGACAGGGAGCTGGTACCATGAACACTGAAGCTTTCTTT.

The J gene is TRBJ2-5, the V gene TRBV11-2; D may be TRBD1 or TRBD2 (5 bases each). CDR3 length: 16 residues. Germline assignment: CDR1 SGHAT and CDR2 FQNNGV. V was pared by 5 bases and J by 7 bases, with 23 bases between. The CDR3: CASSPSLGRQRGTQYF. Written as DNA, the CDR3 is TGTGCCAGCAGCCCATCCCTGGGACGCCAACGGGGGACCCAGTACTTC. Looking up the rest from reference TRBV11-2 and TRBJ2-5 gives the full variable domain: EAGVAQSPRYKIIEKRQSVAFWCNPISGHATLYWYQQILGQGPKLLIQFQNNGVVDDSQLPKDRFSAERLKGVDSTLKIQPAKLEDSAVYLCASSPSLGRQRGTQYFGPGTRLLVL.

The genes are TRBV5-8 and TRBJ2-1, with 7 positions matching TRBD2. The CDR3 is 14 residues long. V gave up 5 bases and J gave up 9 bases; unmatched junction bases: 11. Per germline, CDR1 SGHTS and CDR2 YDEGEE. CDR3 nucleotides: TGTGCCAGCAGGAGCGGGATAGTCGGGGGTGAGCAGTTCTTC. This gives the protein CASRSGIVGGEQFF.

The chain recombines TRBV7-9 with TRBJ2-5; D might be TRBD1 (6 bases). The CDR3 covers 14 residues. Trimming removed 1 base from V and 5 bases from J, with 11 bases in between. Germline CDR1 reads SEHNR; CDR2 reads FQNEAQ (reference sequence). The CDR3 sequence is CASSLVTGGETQYF. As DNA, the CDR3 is TGTGCCAGCAGCTTAGTGACAGGTGGGGAGACCCAGTACTTC.

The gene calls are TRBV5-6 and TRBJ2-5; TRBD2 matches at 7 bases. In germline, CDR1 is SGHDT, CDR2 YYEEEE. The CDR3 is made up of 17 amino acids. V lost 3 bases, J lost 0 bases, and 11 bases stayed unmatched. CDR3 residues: CASSSGGKDPYQETQYF. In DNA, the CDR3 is TGTGCCAGCAGCTCCGGGGGGAAAGACCCGTACCAAGAGACCCAGTACTTC. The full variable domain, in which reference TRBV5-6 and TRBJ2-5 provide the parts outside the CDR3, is DAGVTQSPTHLIKTRGQQVTLRCSPKSGHDTVSWYQQALGQGPQFIFQYYEEEERQRGNFPDRFSGHQFPNYSSELNVNALLLGDSALYLCASSSGGKDPYQETQYFGPGTRLLVL.

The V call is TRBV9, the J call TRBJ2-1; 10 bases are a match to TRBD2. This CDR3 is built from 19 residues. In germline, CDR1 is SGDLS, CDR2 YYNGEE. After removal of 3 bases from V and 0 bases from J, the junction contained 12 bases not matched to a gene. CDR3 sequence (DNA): TGTGCCAGCAGCGAGAAGTCGGGGACTAGCGCCATCTCCTACAATGAGCAGTTCTTC. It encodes CASSEKSGTSAISYNEQFF. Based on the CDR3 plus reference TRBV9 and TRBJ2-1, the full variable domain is DSGVTQTPKHLITATGQRVTLRCSPRSGDLSVYWYQQSLDQGLQFLIQYYNGEERAKGNILERFSAQQFPDLHSELNLSSLELGDSALYFCASSEKSGTSAISYNEQFFGPGTRLTVL.

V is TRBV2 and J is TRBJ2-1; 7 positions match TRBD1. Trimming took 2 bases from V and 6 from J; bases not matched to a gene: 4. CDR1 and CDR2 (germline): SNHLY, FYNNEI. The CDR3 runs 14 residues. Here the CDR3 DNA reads TGTGCCAGCAGTGAACGGCAGGGGGTCAATGAGCAGTTCTTC. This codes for CASSERQGVNEQFF.

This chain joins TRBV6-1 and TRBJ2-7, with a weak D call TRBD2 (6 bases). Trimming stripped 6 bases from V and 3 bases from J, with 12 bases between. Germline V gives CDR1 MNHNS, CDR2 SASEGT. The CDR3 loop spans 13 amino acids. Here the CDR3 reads CASSSAGRYEQYF. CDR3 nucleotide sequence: TGTGCCAGCAGCTCAGCGGGCCGCTACGAGCAGTACTTC.

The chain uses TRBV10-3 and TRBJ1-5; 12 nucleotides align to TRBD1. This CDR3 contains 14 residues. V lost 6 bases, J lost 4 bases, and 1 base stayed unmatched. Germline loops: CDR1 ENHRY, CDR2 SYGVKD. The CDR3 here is CAIRGQGANQPQHF. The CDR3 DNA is TGTGCCATCAGGGGACAGGGGGCGAATCAGCCCCAGCATTTT.

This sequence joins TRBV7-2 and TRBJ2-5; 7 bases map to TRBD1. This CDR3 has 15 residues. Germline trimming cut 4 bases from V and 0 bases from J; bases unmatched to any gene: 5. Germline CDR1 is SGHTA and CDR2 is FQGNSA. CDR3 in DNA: TGTGCCAGCAGCTCCGAGGGACAGTACCAAGAGACCCAGTACTTC. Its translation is CASSSEGQYQETQYF.

The CDR3, as DNA: TGTGCCATCAGTGATTTACTCGGACTCTCGAACGCTAACTATGGCTACACCTTC. It translates to CAISDLLGLSNANYGYTF. The chain couples TRBV10-3 to TRBJ1-2; D is unresolved. V shed 3 bases and J shed 0 bases, with 20 bases lying between them. The CDR3 is 18 amino acids. Germline V gene lookup returns CDR1 ENHRY and CDR2 SYGVKD.

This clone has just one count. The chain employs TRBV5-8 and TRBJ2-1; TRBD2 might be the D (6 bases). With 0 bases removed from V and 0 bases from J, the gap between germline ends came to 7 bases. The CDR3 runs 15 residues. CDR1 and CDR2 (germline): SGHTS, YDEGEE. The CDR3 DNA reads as TGTGCCAGCAGCTTGGACGGGAGCTCCTACAATGAGCAGTTCTTC. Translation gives CASSLDGSSYNEQFF.

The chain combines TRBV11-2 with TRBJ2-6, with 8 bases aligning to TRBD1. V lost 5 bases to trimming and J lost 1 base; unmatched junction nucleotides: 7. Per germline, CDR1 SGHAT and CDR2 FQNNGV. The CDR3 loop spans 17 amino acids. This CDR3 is CASSPWTGQSGANVLTF. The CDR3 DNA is TGTGCCAGCAGCCCTTGGACAGGGCAATCTGGGGCCAACGTCCTGACTTTC.